Presented here are 14 T cell receptor beta chains from one specimen sequenced in a study of T cell changes during pregnancy in multiple sclerosis. Only in-frame clones appear in the TCRdb table, and some are missing; sequencing was by immunoSEQ multiplex PCR. The table lists about 44,000 clones, 80% to 95% of them singletons. The input for sequencing was CD4+ T cells from peripheral blood mononuclear cells, taken before pregnancy. Receptors were obtained from a female donor with multiple sclerosis, enrolled in a pregnancy study.

This clone was seen only a few times. This chain connects TRBV11-2 to TRBJ1-3; 8 bases line up with TRBD1. The germline gives CDR1 SGHAT, CDR2 FQNNGV. CDR3 length equals 15 residues. The V and J ends lost 6 bases and 2 bases, in that order; junction bases with no gene match: 6. The CDR3 DNA follows: TGTGCCAGCAGTACTTACAGGGGGACTGGAAACACCATATATTTT. The encoded protein is CASSTYRGTGNTIYF. Full variable domain (remainder filled in from reference TRBV11-2 and TRBJ1-3): EAGVAQSPRYKIIEKRQSVAFWCNPISGHATLYWYQQILGQGPKLLIQFQNNGVVDDSQLPKDRFSAERLKGVDSTLKIQPAKLEDSAVYLCASSTYRGTGNTIYFGEGSWLTVV.

The genes are TRBV9 and TRBJ2-3; 9 nucleotides align to TRBD2. This CDR3 comprises 16 residues. V shed 0 bases, J shed 1 base, and the junction held 3 bases outside the gene matches. The germline gives CDR1 SGDLS, CDR2 YYNGEE. This chain's CDR3 is CASSVVSSGGTDTQYF. The DNA of the CDR3 is TGTGCCAGCAGCGTAGTCTCTAGCGGGGGCACAGATACGCAGTATTTT.

The genes are TRBV5-8 and TRBJ1-4, with TRBD1 identical over 10 bases. V trimming: 6 bases; J trimming: 7 bases; junction bases outside the gene matches: 9. Germline CDR1 reads SGHTS; CDR2 reads YDEGEE. This CDR3 spans 15 amino acids. CDR3 nucleotides: TGTGCCAGCACCCGACAGGGGGCCCCCTTTGAAAAACTGTTTTTT. Protein product: CASTRQGAPFEKLFF.

This chain links TRBV15 with TRBJ2-1; 13 positions agree with TRBD2. The germline gives CDR1 LNHNV, CDR2 YYDKDF (reference sequence). The CDR3 covers 19 residues. V lost 0 bases, J lost 0 bases, and 5 bases stayed unmatched. The CDR3 region has the DNA TGTGCCACCAGCAGAGATGGGGGACTAGCGGGATCCTCCTACAATGAGCAGTTCTTC. It is translated as CATSRDGGLAGSSYNEQFF.

CDR3 sequence (DNA): TGTGCCAGCAGCGTAACAGGGCTAGATCAGCCCCAGCATTTT. Amino acids: CASSVTGLDQPQHF. This sequence joins TRBV7-9 and TRBJ1-5, with D tentatively TRBD1 (6 bases). The CDR3 is 14 amino acids. Germline assignment: CDR1 SEHNR and CDR2 FQNEAQ (reference sequence). Trimming removed 5 bases from V and 5 bases from J, with 13 bases in between.

This rearrangement joins TRBV18 to TRBJ1-1; TRBD1 matches 7 bases. This CDR3 contains 13 residues. In germline, CDR1 is KGHSH, CDR2 LQKENI. Losses at the gene ends were 5 bases for V and 4 bases for J; bases not matched to a gene: 4. CDR3: CASSYQGVTEAFF. CDR3 nucleotide sequence: TGTGCCAGCTCATACCAGGGGGTCACTGAAGCTTTCTTT.

The chain joins TRBV6-5 to TRBJ2-3; TRBD2 is a possible D gene (6 bases). Germline V CDR1 and CDR2: MNHEY, SVGAGI. CDR3 size: 15 residues. V lost 5 bases to trimming and J lost 3 bases, with 15 bases between them. CDR3 sequence reads: CASSLAGSPTDTQYF. In DNA form, the CDR3 reads TGTGCCAGCAGTCTCGCGGGGTCCCCTACAGATACGCAGTATTTT.

The rearrangement uses TRBV19 and TRBJ1-2, with 9 nucleotides matching TRBD1. CDR1 and CDR2 from the germline V gene are LNHDA and SQIVND (reference sequence). The CDR3 extends over 14 amino acids. Losses at the gene ends were 4 bases for V and 5 bases for J; bases not matched to a gene: 5. DNA of the CDR3: TGTGCCAGTAGTAACCAAGGACAGGGGTATGGCTACACCTTC. It translates to CASSNQGQGYGYTF.

The chain uses TRBV18 and TRBJ1-4, with 8 bases matching TRBD1. The germline V gene encodes CDR1 KGHSH and CDR2 LQKENI. The V segment lost 4 bases and the J segment 0 bases; nucleotides outside the gene matches: 10. The CDR3 loop spans 18 amino acids. The CDR3, as DNA: TGTGCCAGCTCACTAACGACAGGGGCCAGAGCAACTAATGAAAAACTGTTTTTT. As protein: CASSLTTGARATNEKLFF. The complete variable domain, with remaining parts taken from reference TRBV18 and TRBJ1-4, reads NAGVMQNPRHLVRRRGQEARLRCSPMKGHSHVYWYRQLPEEGLKFMVYLQKENIIDESGMPKERFSAEFPKEGPSILRIQQVVRGDSAAYFCASSLTTGARATNEKLFFGSGTQLSVL.

The genes are TRBV13 and TRBJ1-4; 9 nucleotides agree with TRBD1. The CDR3 has 14 residues. After removal of 6 bases from V and 10 bases from J, the junction contained 9 bases not matched to a gene. Germline values: CDR1 PRHDT, CDR2 FYEKMQ (reference sequence). The CDR3 here is CASSQQGAWGKLFF. DNA of the CDR3: TGTGCCAGCAGTCAACAGGGGGCCTGGGGAAAACTGTTTTTT.

The V gene is TRBV28, the J gene TRBJ1-5; weak D call: TRBD1 (5 bases). Germline V lookup: CDR1 MDHEN, CDR2 SYDVKM. The CDR3 covers 16 residues. Trimming removed 4 bases from V and 5 bases from J, with 18 bases in between. CDR3 in amino acids: CASSSKSGFRHQPQHF. The CDR3 coding sequence is TGTGCCAGCAGTTCTAAATCAGGGTTTAGGCATCAGCCCCAGCATTTT.

The chain has TRBV28 and TRBJ2-7, with 8 bases aligning to TRBD1. The CDR3 is 16 amino acids. Germline CDR1 reads MDHEN; CDR2 reads SYDVKM. Trimming removed 5 bases from V and 5 bases from J; junction bases left unmatched: 14. The CDR3 protein is CASSTPVPGGFNEQYF. The CDR3 coding sequence is TGTGCCAGCAGTACACCCGTTCCAGGGGGCTTCAACGAGCAGTACTTC. The whole variable domain, remainder taken from reference TRBV28 and TRBJ2-7, is DVKVTQSSRYLVKRTGEKVFLECVQDMDHENMFWYRQDPGLGLRLIYFSYDVKMKEKGDIPEGYSVSREKKERFSLILESASTNQTSMYLCASSTPVPGGFNEQYFGPGTRLTVT.

The chain combines TRBV11-2 with TRBJ2-4; possibly TRBD2 for D (6 bases). V lost 4 bases, J lost 6 bases, and 13 bases lay in between. Germline V gene sequence: CDR1 SGHAT, CDR2 FQNNGV. The CDR3 length is 14 residues. The CDR3 reads CASSSRAEGNIQYF. CDR3 DNA sequence: TGTGCCAGCAGCTCCCGGGCGGAGGGAAACATTCAGTACTTC.

The J gene is TRBJ2-7, the V gene TRBV7-9; the match to TRBD1 covers 9 bases. J lost 1 base, V lost 4 bases, and 2 bases had no gene match. Germline V gene lookup returns CDR1 SEHNR and CDR2 FQNEAQ (reference sequence). This CDR3 spans 14 amino acids. The CDR3 DNA follows: TGTGCCAGCAGCTCAGGACAGGGGTCCTACGAGCAGTACTTC. It translates to CASSSGQGSYEQYF.